These 26 T cell receptor beta chains were sequenced from one sample in a study of T cells in women clearing cervical HPV infection. Libraries were prepared by immunoSEQ multiplex PCR; TCRdb keeps only in-frame clonotypes and omits some of them. Here the sample table reports about 22,000 clones. Input material: blood buffy coat. The receptors here all came from a woman aged 18-69 years with a cervical HPV16 infection that either progressed to CIN3+ or cleared (not recorded which).

A word on this clone: The sequence runs out 3 residues before the end of the CDR3; the remainder is reconstructed from the germline J gene. This chain connects TRBV5-4 to TRBJ2-7; maybe TRBD1 (5 bases). Trimming removed 0 bases at V and 3 bases at J, with 13 bases between. The CDR3 is 15 amino acids. In germline, CDR1 is SGHNT, CDR2 YYREEE (reference sequence). The CDR3 DNA, read in part, is TGTGCCAGCAGCTTGGGAGGCGACAGCCGCTACGAG. Translation gives CASSLGGDSRYE. The whole CDR3 is CASSLGGDSRYEQYF.

For this clone: The sequence runs out 3 residues before the end of the CDR3; the remainder is reconstructed from the germline J gene. This chain connects TRBV7-8 to TRBJ1-6; D is possibly TRBD1 (5 bases). Germline CDR1 is SGHVS and CDR2 is FQNEAQ. The CDR3 is 15 amino acids. The V end lost 0 bases, the J end lost 10 bases, and 13 bases lay between the germline ends. The chain's CDR3 is CASSLAGQGASPLHF. The sequenced CDR3 bases are TGTGCCAGCAGCTTAGCGGGGCAGGGTGCCTCACCC.

Of note for this clone: The read is 3 residues too short to cover the CDR3 end, so that end is filled in from the germline J gene. J is TRBJ2-2 and V is TRBV20-1, with TRBD2 matching 10 bases. The CDR3 has 16 amino acids. The germline V gene encodes CDR1 DFQATT and CDR2 SNEGSKA (reference sequence). Trimming cost V 4 bases and J 0 bases; bases outside gene matches: 5. The CDR3 sequence: CSAITGLAANTGELFF. The part of the CDR3 DNA that was read is TGCAGTGCTATTACCGGACTAGCGGCGAACACCGGGGAG.

Remarks on this clone: The read halts 3 residues ahead of the CDR3 end, with the missing end drawn from the germline J gene. The genes are TRBV7-2 and TRBJ2-3; 7 bases agree with TRBD1. The CDR3 loop spans 15 amino acids. Germline V gives CDR1 SGHTA, CDR2 FQGNSA. After removal of 2 bases from V and 6 bases from J, the junction contained 8 bases not matched to a gene. CDR3 DNA, as far as it was read: TGTGCCAGCAGCTTACAAAGGGGGCAATGGGATACG. It specifies CASSLQRGQWDT. Given in full, the CDR3 is CASSLQRGQWDTQYF.

About this clone itself: The sequence runs out 3 residues before the end of the CDR3; the remainder is reconstructed from the germline J gene. The chain employs TRBV7-8 and TRBJ2-5, with D possibly matching TRBD2 (6 bases). Germline V gene lookup returns CDR1 SGHVS and CDR2 FQNEAQ. V was pared by 5 bases and J by 6 bases, with 22 bases between. The CDR3 is made up of 16 amino acids. CDR3 bases read: TGTGCCAGCAGCCCTGTCGCCTCGGGGGTATTGAAGACC. Protein: CASSPVASGVLKT. The entire CDR3 protein is CASSPVASGVLKTQYF. Based on the CDR3 plus reference TRBV7-8 and TRBJ2-5, the full variable domain is GAGVSQSPRYKVAKRGQDVALRCDPISGHVSLFWYQQALGQGPEFLTYFQNEAQLDKSGLPSDRFFAERPEGSVSTLKIQRTQQEDSAVYLCASSPVASGVLKTQYFGPGTRLLVL.

Comment on this clone: The read terminates 3 residues before the CDR3 end, so the remaining end is supplied by the germline J gene. The rearrangement links TRBV6-2 or TRBV6-3 to TRBJ2-7; 11 nucleotides align to TRBD2. CDR3 length: 14 amino acids. Germline V lookup: CDR1 MNHEY, CDR2 SVGEGT. J was trimmed by 4 bases and V by 5 bases; bases with no gene match: 4. The CDR3 spells CASSVAGGLYEQYF. The covered CDR3 bases are TGTGCCAGCAGTGTAGCGGGAGGGTTATACGAG.

A word on this clone: The read comes to an end 3 residues before the CDR3 does, leaving the germline J gene to fill in the end. The chain uses TRBV10-2 and TRBJ2-5, with 10 bases identical to TRBD2. The V gene's germline CDR1 is WSHSY and CDR2 SAAADI. The CDR3 has 17 residues. The trim removed 6 bases at V and 2 bases at J, leaving 12 bases unmatched. CDR3 loop: CASSQTSGESPQETQYF. CDR3 DNA, as far as it was read: TGCGCCAGCAGCCAAACTAGCGGGGAGTCCCCTCAAGAGACC.

With respect to this clone: Read coverage stops 3 residues before the CDR3 terminus; the germline J gene supplies the remainder. V usage is TRBV18 and J usage is TRBJ1-4, with D unclear. Looked up from germline, CDR1 is KGHSH and CDR2 is LQKENI. Trimming took 2 bases from V and 1 from J, leaving 8 bases between them. CDR3 size: 15 residues. Incomplete CDR3 DNA: TGTGCCAGCTCACCAAAGCTACTAACTAATGAAAAA. Amino acids: CASSPKLLTNEK. The full CDR3 is CASSPKLLTNEKLFF.

On this clone itself: The read ends 3 residues early relative to the CDR3; the germline J gene fills the gap. The chain is built from TRBV5-1 and TRBJ2-3; D perhaps matches TRBD1 (5 bases). With 6 bases removed from V and 2 bases from J, the gap between germline ends came to 16 bases. Germline CDR1 reads SGHRS; CDR2 reads YFSETQ. The CDR3 covers 15 residues. CDR3 loop: CASTVSGFLTDTQYF. CDR3 DNA (partial): TGCGCCAGCACCGTATCAGGGTTTCTCACAGATACG.

Details on this clone: The read finishes 3 residues shy of the CDR3 end, and the germline J gene is used to complete it. V usage is TRBV9 and J usage is TRBJ2-1, with 7 bases aligning to TRBD2. CDR1 and CDR2 from the germline V gene are SGDLS and YYNGEE. The CDR3 spans 15 residues. Trimming at V came to 1 base and at J to 0 bases, leaving 1 base not matched to a gene. The CDR3 DNA, read in part, is TGTGCCAGCAGCGTACGGACTAGCTCCTACAATGAG. It codes for CASSVRTSSYNE. The full CDR3 is CASSVRTSSYNEQFF.

Details on this clone: The sequenced fragment ends 3 residues before the CDR3 boundary, so the rest is inferred from the germline J gene. This chain joins TRBV20-1 and TRBJ2-1; possibly TRBD2 for D (5 bases). Trimming removed 7 bases at V and 0 bases at J, with 16 bases between. Germline CDR1 DFQATT, CDR2 SNEGSKA (reference sequence). The CDR3 spans 15 residues. Here the CDR3 reads CSVGGAAPSYNEQFF. The sequenced part of the CDR3 DNA is TGCAGTGTTGGAGGTGCGGCTCCCTCCTACAATGAG.

Points on this clone: The CDR3 goes on 3 residues after the read ends, and that part is filled in from the germline J gene. V and J are TRBV7-9 and TRBJ1-1; TRBD1 matches 7 bases. The CDR3 has 14 residues. The germline gives CDR1 SEHNR, CDR2 FQNEAQ (reference sequence). J lost 1 base, V lost 5 bases, and 4 bases had no gene match. Incomplete CDR3 DNA: TGTGCCAGCAGCAGGGGACAGTCGAACACTGAA. Encoded protein: CASSRGQSNTE. The complete CDR3 reads CASSRGQSNTEAFF.

As regards this clone: Read sequence stops 3 residues before the CDR3 end, and the germline J gene provides the missing end. The J gene is TRBJ2-7, the V gene TRBV6-1, with TRBD2 matching 10 bases. Germline V CDR1 and CDR2: MNHNS, SASEGT. With V trimmed by 3 bases and J by 2 bases, 4 bases remained unmatched. This CDR3 comprises 15 residues. The CDR3 region is CASSEGLASTYEQYF. The sequenced part of the CDR3 DNA is TGTGCCAGCAGTGAGGGACTAGCGTCAACCTACGAG.

Remarks on this clone: The CDR3 end falls 3 residues outside the read, so it is completed with the germline J gene. This chain joins TRBV10-3 and TRBJ2-1, with 7 bases that match TRBD2. Trimming removed 5 bases from V and 7 bases from J; junction bases left unmatched: 14. Germline CDR1 ENHRY, CDR2 SYGVKD. The CDR3 loop spans 16 amino acids. The CDR3 spells CAISYGAGTTINEQFF. The DNA read from the CDR3 is TGTGCCATCAGTTATGGAGCAGGGACTACAATAAATGAG.

Remarks on this clone: The sequence runs out 3 residues before the end of the CDR3; the remainder is reconstructed from the germline J gene. This chain connects TRBV30 to TRBJ2-7; the match to TRBD2 covers 7 bases. The CDR3 length is 12 residues. Per the germline V gene, CDR1 is GTSNPN and CDR2 is SVGIG (reference sequence). Trimming at V came to 3 bases and at J to 3 bases, leaving 2 bases not matched to a gene. The CDR3: CAWSRGGYEQYF. The part of the CDR3 DNA that was read is TGTGCCTGGAGCCGCGGGGGCTACGAG.

Regarding this clone: The CDR3 is cut off 3 residues early in the read; its end comes from the germline J gene. This chain uses TRBV6-2 or TRBV6-3 with TRBJ2-1, with 12 bases aligning to TRBD2. The CDR3 is 15 residues long. The V gene end was trimmed by 6 bases and the J gene end by 7 bases; junction bases not matched to a gene: 7. CDR1 is MNHEY, CDR2 SVGEGT, per germline. The CDR3 spells CASRRLAGGFNEQFF. CDR3 bases read: TGTGCCAGCAGGCGCCTAGCGGGAGGGTTTAATGAG.

A word on this clone: The read gets to within 3 residues of the CDR3 end, and the germline J gene fills in the rest. V is TRBV6-2 or TRBV6-3 and J is TRBJ1-5, with no clear D. The CDR3 is 13 residues long. The V gene's germline CDR1 is MNHEY and CDR2 SVGEGT. Trimming took off 7 bases at V and 7 bases at J, with 14 bases between the two ends. The CDR3 loop reads CASTDGVGQPQHF. The DNA read from the CDR3 is TGTGCCAGCACCGACGGGGTGGGGCAGCCC.

This CDR3 reads CASSFFSGGSYEQYF. CDR3 bases read: TGTGCCAGCAGTTTCTTTTCCGGGGGGTCCTACGAG. V is TRBV28 and J is TRBJ2-7, with TRBD2 identical over 7 bases. The observed sequence ends 3 residues before the CDR3 terminus, with the missing tail filled in from the germline J gene. Germline V gene sequence: CDR1 MDHEN, CDR2 SYDVKM. J was trimmed by 1 base and V by 3 bases; bases with no gene match: 6. The CDR3 runs to 15 residues.

Regarding this clone: The observed sequence ends 3 residues before the CDR3 terminus, with the missing tail filled in from the germline J gene. The chain uses TRBV7-8 and TRBJ2-3; no clear D gene. This CDR3 spans 13 amino acids. Per germline, CDR1 SGHVS and CDR2 FQNEAQ. V lost 3 bases and J lost 0, with 4 bases in between. CDR3 DNA, as far as it was read: TGTGCCAGCAGCTTCGGTAGCACAGATACG. Translation gives CASSFGSTDT. The CDR3 in its entirety is CASSFGSTDTQYF.

CDR3 DNA, as far as it was read: TGTGCCAGCTGGGACAACGACTACGAG. Amino acids: CASWDNDYE. In full, the CDR3 reads CASWDNDYEQYF. This chain links TRBV2 with TRBJ2-7; a weak D match, TRBD1 (6 bases). The read finishes 3 residues shy of the CDR3 end, and the germline J gene is used to complete it. The CDR3 is 12 residues long. From germline, CDR1 is SNHLY and CDR2 FYNNEI. V was shortened by 8 bases and J by 3 bases, with 11 bases between the two germline ends.

Comments on this clone: The CDR3 is cut off 3 residues early in the read; its end comes from the germline J gene. The genes are TRBV14 and TRBJ2-3; 10 nucleotides align to TRBD2. This CDR3 contains 16 residues. V gave up 4 bases and J gave up 2 bases; unmatched junction bases: 6. Per the germline V gene, CDR1 is SGHDN and CDR2 is FVKESK. The CDR3 sequence is CASSLLAGVSTDTQYF. The DNA read from the CDR3 is TGTGCCAGCAGCCTCCTAGCGGGAGTTTCCACAGATACG.

As for this clone: The CDR3 end lies 3 residues beyond the end of the read and is filled in from the germline J gene. V and J are TRBV7-2 and TRBJ1-1; D might be TRBD1 (5 bases). Germline V CDR1 and CDR2: SGHTA, FQGNSA. CDR3 size: 14 residues. V lost 5 bases and J 1 base, leaving 11 bases between the germline ends. CDR3 DNA (partial): TGTGCCAGCAGCCCACCTAGGGGGAACACTGAA. Translation: CASSPPRGNTE. The CDR3 reads in full as CASSPPRGNTEAFF.

As concerns this clone: The read halts 3 residues ahead of the CDR3 end, with the missing end drawn from the germline J gene. V usage is TRBV11-2 and J usage is TRBJ2-5, with 8 bases matching TRBD1. Trimming cost V 3 bases and J 5 bases; bases outside gene matches: 5. This CDR3 comprises 14 residues. Looked up from germline, CDR1 is SGHAT and CDR2 is FQNNGV. The CDR3 reads CASSLTGVGETQYF. The DNA read from the CDR3 is TGTGCCAGCAGCTTGACAGGGGTAGGGGAGACC.

A word on this clone: The missing CDR3 end, 3 residues past where the read stops, is filled in from the germline J gene. The chain couples TRBV20-1 to TRBJ2-3; 7 bases map to TRBD1. Trimming at V came to 3 bases and at J to 0 bases, leaving 9 bases not matched to a gene. Per germline, CDR1 DFQATT and CDR2 SNEGSKA (reference sequence). The CDR3 is 16 amino acids. The CDR3 bases that were read are TGCAGTGCTAGTGCCCCGGGACAGACTAGCACAGATACG. It is translated as CSASAPGQTSTDT. Given in full, the CDR3 is CSASAPGQTSTDTQYF.

CDR3 DNA (partial): TGTGCCAGTAGTATCGACAGCACAACCTCTGGAAACACC. This encodes CASSIDSTTSGNT. The complete CDR3 protein is CASSIDSTTSGNTIYF. The rearrangement links TRBV19 to TRBJ1-3; TRBD1 might be the D (5 bases). The read ends 3 residues before the CDR3 terminus; that terminus is restored from the germline J gene. The length of the CDR3 is 16 residues. The V and J ends lost 3 bases and 0 bases respectively, with 12 bases between them. CDR1 LNHDA and CDR2 SQIVND come from the germline V gene (reference sequence).

Points on this clone: The read stops 3 residues short of the end of the CDR3; the missing end is completed from the germline J gene. V and J are TRBV6-2 or TRBV6-3 and TRBJ2-1, with 8 bases that match TRBD2. CDR3 length: 16 residues. The germline gives CDR1 MNHEY, CDR2 SVGEGT. V was pared by 6 bases and J by 6 bases, with 13 bases of the junction left unmatched. The CDR3 DNA, read in part, is TGTGCCAGCAGCGACGGGGGGGCCCTGAGGTCCAATGAG. It translates to CASSDGGALRSNE. In full, the CDR3 is CASSDGGALRSNEQFF.